Each of the 32 T cell receptor beta chains below was sequenced from the same sample in a study of blood T cell repertoires in COVID-19. Sequenced by immunoSEQ multiplex PCR; TCRdb stores in-frame clones only, minus some. The sample includes about 210,000 clones, around four fifths seen only once; the top ten take roughly 8%. Sample: peripheral blood. These receptors were taken from a woman aged 45-65 years with active or convalescent COVID-19.

The chain employs TRBV19 and TRBJ1-5; 10 bases align to TRBD1. CDR3 size: 15 residues. J gave up 4 bases and V 7 bases, and 7 bases lay outside the gene matches. Germline assignment: CDR1 LNHDA and CDR2 SQIVND (reference sequence). CDR3: CASILRQGANQPQHF. For the CDR3, the DNA is TGTGCCAGTATTCTGAGACAGGGGGCGAATCAGCCCCAGCATTTT.

This chain joins TRBV11-2 and TRBJ2-1, with D perhaps matching TRBD2 (5 bases). Germline V gene data show CDR1 as SGHAT and CDR2 as FQNNGV. The CDR3 has 15 amino acids. The ends were cut back, 1 base at V and 4 bases at J, with 11 bases in the middle. The CDR3 region has the DNA TGTGCCAGCAGCTTAGTCGGGATCCTTTACAATGAGCAGTTCTTC. It yields the protein CASSLVGILYNEQFF.

This clone occurred a few times. The chain recombines TRBV19 with TRBJ1-1, with D unresolved. Germline CDR1 is LNHDA and CDR2 is SQIVND (reference sequence). This CDR3 comprises 15 residues. V was trimmed by 1 base and J by 4 bases, leaving 13 bases between them. CDR3 in DNA: TGTGCCAGTAGTATAGTAGTGGCCTCGGGCACTGAAGCTTTCTTT. As protein: CASSIVVASGTEAFF.

The chain links TRBV6-5 to TRBJ2-2, with 7 positions matching TRBD2. Germline CDR1 MNHEY, CDR2 SVGAGI. After removal of 6 bases from V and 7 bases from J, the junction contained 11 bases not matched to a gene. CDR3 length: 15 residues. The CDR3 DNA sequence: TGTGCCAGCAGATACGCCTCGGGAGGCTTCGGGGAGCTGTTTTTT. This translates into CASRYASGGFGELFF.

The gene calls are TRBV7-6 and TRBJ1-1; D unclear. Between the trimmed V and J ends, which lost 4 bases and 1 base, there was a span of 10 bases. Germline V gene sequence: CDR1 SGHVS, CDR2 FNYEAQ. The CDR3 extends over 14 amino acids. CDR3: CASSSSWRNTEAFF. The CDR3 DNA reads as TGTGCCAGCAGCTCATCATGGAGGAACACTGAAGCTTTCTTT.

The J gene is TRBJ2-2, the V gene TRBV27, with D perhaps TRBD2 (6 bases). CDR1 and CDR2 from the germline V gene are MNHEY and SMNVEV (reference sequence). This CDR3 has 17 residues. The V end was cut by 5 bases, the J end by 5 bases, with 21 bases between. CDR3 DNA sequence: TGTGCCAGCAGTCCCCTCTCGGTCGGGGGTGGTACCGGGGAGCTGTTTTTT. Translation: CASSPLSVGGGTGELFF.

This chain joins TRBV5-4 and TRBJ1-6, with D possibly being TRBD1 (5 bases). V was trimmed by 0 bases and J by 10 bases, leaving 14 bases between them. CDR1 and CDR2 from the germline V gene are SGHNT and YYREEE (reference sequence). The CDR3 runs 15 residues. The CDR3 DNA reads TGTGCCAGCAGCTTGGGCAGGGAAGCAAGGTCACCCCTCCACTTT. Translation: CASSLGREARSPLHF. Together with reference TRBV5-4 and TRBJ1-6, the CDR3 gives the full variable domain: ETGVTQSPTHLIKTRGQQVTLRCSSQSGHNTVSWYQQALGQGPQFIFQYYREEENGRGNFPPRFSGLQFPNYSSELNVNALELDDSALYLCASSLGREARSPLHFGNGTRLTVT.

A word on this clone: Other DNA variants within this sample encode the same CDR3. The V and J genes are TRBV5-1 and TRBJ1-1, with TRBD1 matching over 8 bases. The CDR3 loop spans 14 amino acids. J lost 1 base, V lost 3 bases, and 2 bases had no gene match. The germline V gene has CDR1 SGHRS and CDR2 YFSETQ. CDR3 region: CASSSQGGNTEAFF. In DNA, the CDR3 is TGCGCCAGCAGCTCACAGGGGGGGAACACTGAAGCTTTCTTT.

V and J are TRBV18 and TRBJ2-3, with a weak D call TRBD1 (6 bases). Trimming took 4 bases from V and 5 from J, leaving 10 bases between them. Germline loops: CDR1 KGHSH, CDR2 LQKENI. The CDR3 is 13 amino acids. The CDR3 DNA reads as TGTGCCAGCTCACAGGGGGTCGTAGATACGCAGTATTTT. Amino acids: CASSQGVVDTQYF.

V usage is TRBV5-1 and J usage is TRBJ1-1; tentative D call: TRBD1 (6 bases). This CDR3 contains 15 residues. V gave up 4 bases and J gave up 1 base, with 14 bases separating them. CDR1 SGHRS and CDR2 YFSETQ come from the germline V gene. The CDR3 here is CASSVTGMRNTEAFF. The CDR3 coding sequence is TGCGCCAGCAGCGTTACAGGGATGAGGAACACTGAAGCTTTCTTT. Variable domain in full (rest from reference TRBV5-1 and TRBJ1-1): KAGVTQTPRYLIKTRGQQVTLSCSPISGHRSVSWYQQTPGQGLQFLFEYFSETQRNKGNFPGRFSGRQFSNSRSEMNVSTLELGDSALYLCASSVTGMRNTEAFFGQGTRLTVV.

V gene TRBV5-4 combines with J gene TRBJ2-1; no reliable D call. Trimming shortened V by 5 bases and J by 5 bases, and 8 bases separated the two germline ends. Germline values: CDR1 SGHNT, CDR2 YYREEE (reference sequence). This CDR3 is 12 amino acids long. For the CDR3, the DNA is TGTGCCAGCAGTCGCGGTAACAATGAGCAGTTCTTC. This codes for CASSRGNNEQFF.

The rearrangement uses TRBV7-9 and TRBJ2-1; D gene uncertain. The CDR3 is 14 amino acids. The ends were cut back, 5 bases at V and 6 bases at J, with 14 bases in the middle. Germline-derived CDR1 and CDR2 are SEHNR and FQNEAQ (reference sequence). The CDR3 spells CASSPMGSGNEQFF. CDR3 nucleotide sequence: TGTGCCAGCAGCCCTATGGGCTCAGGCAATGAGCAGTTCTTC. The full variable domain, its missing parts supplied by reference TRBV7-9 and TRBJ2-1, is DTGVSQNPRHKITKRGQNVTFRCDPISEHNRLYWYRQTLGQGPEFLTYFQNEAQLEKSRLLSDRFSAERPKGSFSTLEIQRTEQGDSAMYLCASSPMGSGNEQFFGPGTRLTVL.

This clone was seen just once. This chain connects TRBV11-2 to TRBJ2-2, with 9 bases fitting TRBD1. The CDR3 consists of 16 residues. V shed 5 bases, J shed 7 bases, and the junction held 11 bases outside the gene matches. Per the germline V gene, CDR1 is SGHAT and CDR2 is FQNNGV. The CDR3 DNA reads as TGTGCCAGCAGCGGAGCGGGACAGGGACCCGACGGGGAGCTGTTTTTT. Protein sequence: CASSGAGQGPDGELFF.

This clone was recorded a few times. J is TRBJ2-3 and V is TRBV6-4; TRBD2 matches at 8 bases. Germline assignment: CDR1 MRHNA and CDR2 SNTAGT. This CDR3 is built from 16 residues. J lost 4 bases, V lost 6 bases, and 12 bases had no gene match. Here the CDR3 reads CASSPEGAGGPDTQYF. The CDR3 nucleotides are TGTGCCAGCAGCCCCGAAGGGGCGGGAGGCCCAGATACGCAGTATTTT.

The rearrangement uses TRBV4-1 and TRBJ2-3; 9 bases fit TRBD2. V lost 3 bases and J lost 3; bases outside the gene matches: 7. CDR1 and CDR2 (germline): MGHRA, YSYEKL. The CDR3 has 16 amino acids. CDR3 in amino acids: CASSQIAGERTDTQYF. In nucleotides, the CDR3 is TGCGCCAGCAGCCAGATAGCGGGGGAGAGAACAGATACGCAGTATTTT.

This clone came up a few times. This chain connects TRBV3-1 (or the pseudogene TRBV3-2) to TRBJ1-1; 11 bases agree with TRBD1. Trimming cost V 6 bases and J 12 bases; bases outside gene matches: 9. This CDR3 is 13 amino acids long. Germline-derived CDR1 and CDR2 are LGHDT and YNNKEL (reference sequence). The CDR3 sequence is CASSLQGQGASFF. The CDR3 nucleotides are TGTGCCAGCAGTCTTCAAGGACAGGGGGCCTCTTTCTTT.

This sequence joins TRBV6-1 and TRBJ1-2; D is uncertain. With 2 bases removed from V and 8 bases from J, the gap between germline ends came to 18 bases. The germline V gene encodes CDR1 MNHNS and CDR2 SASEGT. The length of the CDR3 is 15 residues. The CDR3 region has the DNA TGTGCCAGCAGTGAAACCCAATCTACAGTCGCAGGCTACACCTTC. Protein product: CASSETQSTVAGYTF.

J is TRBJ1-5 and V is TRBV6-1; 9 nucleotides line up with TRBD1. The V segment lost 3 bases and the J segment 7 bases; nucleotides outside the gene matches: 7. The CDR3 is 15 residues long. Germline CDR1 is MNHNS and CDR2 is SASEGT. CDR3 protein: CASSDYGTGLQPQHF. For the CDR3, the DNA is TGTGCCAGCAGTGATTACGGGACAGGGTTACAGCCCCAGCATTTT.

The chain couples TRBV7-6 to TRBJ2-5; 8 bases match TRBD2. Trimming removed 4 bases from V and 1 base from J; junction bases left unmatched: 5. Germline V gene data show CDR1 as SGHVS and CDR2 as FNYEAQ. This CDR3 region has 15 residues. CDR3 DNA sequence: TGTGCCAGCAGCTCGGGACTAGGACCCCAAGAGACCCAGTACTTC. As protein: CASSSGLGPQETQYF.

This clone showed up just a few times. This sequence joins TRBV20-1 and TRBJ1-2; no clear D. The germline V and J ends were trimmed by 3 bases and 3 bases, with 17 bases remaining between them. There are 15 residues in the CDR3. The germline V gene has CDR1 DFQATT and CDR2 SNEGSKA (reference sequence). Written as DNA, the CDR3 is TGCAGTGCTAGTGAGTTGGTATCTCGGGACTATGGCTACACCTTC. Its protein product is CSASELVSRDYGYTF.

The chain recombines TRBV19 with TRBJ1-5, with 11 bases aligning to TRBD1. Germline-derived CDR1 and CDR2 are LNHDA and SQIVND (reference sequence). This CDR3 contains 18 residues. After removal of 5 bases from V and 2 bases from J, the junction contained 11 bases not matched to a gene. The CDR3 nucleotides are TGTGCCAGTAGTCCTTCCGGGACAGGGGGAACGGGCAATCAGCCCCAGCATTTT. This gives the protein CASSPSGTGGTGNQPQHF. Full variable domain (outside the CDR3, taken from reference TRBV19 and TRBJ1-5): DGGITQSPKYLFRKEGQNVTLSCEQNLNHDAMYWYRQDPGQGLRLIYYSQIVNDFQKGDIAEGYSVSREKKESFPLTVTSAQKNPTAFYLCASSPSGTGGTGNQPQHFGDGTRLSIL.

The genes are TRBV28 and TRBJ1-2; TRBD1 might be the D (5 bases). CDR3 length: 13 residues. Germline CDR1 is MDHEN and CDR2 is SYDVKM. This CDR3 reads CGTGGVVNYGYTF. CDR3 bases: TGTGGGACTGGGGGGGTAGTTAACTATGGCTACACCTTC.

This chain joins TRBV19 and TRBJ2-3; 11 nucleotides agree with TRBD2. CDR3 size: 16 residues. J gave up 0 bases and V 5 bases, and 4 bases lay outside the gene matches. Germline values: CDR1 LNHDA, CDR2 SQIVND (reference sequence). CDR3 loop: CASSVLAGASTDTQYF. CDR3 nucleotide sequence: TGTGCCAGTAGTGTACTAGCGGGGGCTAGCACAGATACGCAGTATTTT.

This clone was detected only once. The V call is TRBV28, the J call TRBJ2-1; D is uncertain. V was shortened by 4 bases and J by 4 bases, with 17 bases between the two germline ends. There are 16 residues in the CDR3. The germline V gene has CDR1 MDHEN and CDR2 SYDVKM. This chain's CDR3 is CASSSYSALQYNEQFF. For the CDR3, the DNA is TGTGCCAGCAGTTCATACAGTGCTCTTCAGTACAATGAGCAGTTCTTC. Filled out from reference TRBV28 and TRBJ2-1, the complete variable domain reads DVKVTQSSRYLVKRTGEKVFLECVQDMDHENMFWYRQDPGLGLRLIYFSYDVKMKEKGDIPEGYSVSREKKERFSLILESASTNQTSMYLCASSSYSALQYNEQFFGPGTRLTVL.

The V gene is TRBV30, the J gene TRBJ1-1; tentatively, D is TRBD1 (5 bases). Germline-derived CDR1 and CDR2 are GTSNPN and SVGIG (reference sequence). The CDR3 length is 13 residues. V lost 0 bases to trimming and J lost 5 bases, with 10 bases between them. In nucleotides, the CDR3 is TGTGCCTGGAGTGTGGGCGGGGGGACTGAAGCTTTCTTT. Amino acids: CAWSVGGGTEAFF.

This rearrangement joins TRBV18 to TRBJ1-1, with D possibly being TRBD1 (5 bases). V lost 3 bases to trimming and J lost 11 bases, with 13 bases between them. The CDR3 sequence is 12 residues long. Germline CDR1 is KGHSH and CDR2 is LQKENI. CDR3 DNA sequence: TGTGCCAGCTCACCCCCGGGGGAGGCGGCTTTCTTT. Its protein product is CASSPPGEAAFF.

The genes are TRBV7-9 and TRBJ2-1; 11 nucleotides agree with TRBD1. The germline V gene has CDR1 SEHNR and CDR2 FQNEAQ (reference sequence). The CDR3 covers 15 residues. V was pared by 6 bases and J by 4 bases, with 5 bases of the junction left unmatched. For the CDR3, the DNA is TGTGCCAGCAGTTCCGGGACAGGGGGTTACAATGAGCAGTTCTTC. Translation: CASSSGTGGYNEQFF.

The chain employs TRBV29-1 and TRBJ2-1; 7 nucleotides agree with TRBD1. J gave up 2 bases and V 4 bases, and 2 bases lay outside the gene matches. The CDR3 runs to 13 residues. The germline CDR1 and CDR2 sequences are SQVTM and ANQGSEA. CDR3 amino acids: CSVATGTYNEQFF. For the CDR3, the DNA is TGCAGCGTTGCGACAGGGACCTACAATGAGCAGTTCTTC.

The V call is TRBV14, the J call TRBJ2-1; D may be TRBD1 (5 bases). Germline CDR1 SGHDN, CDR2 FVKESK. The CDR3 runs to 15 residues. Between the trimmed V and J ends, which lost 0 bases and 14 bases, there was a span of 20 bases. CDR3 in amino acids: CASSQDQGVPAKEFF. CDR3 sequence (DNA): TGTGCCAGCAGCCAAGATCAGGGTGTCCCAGCGAAAGAGTTCTTC.

In this sample, this clone turned up many times. V gene TRBV11-2 combines with J gene TRBJ2-7, with D maybe TRBD2 (6 bases). The CDR3 length is 15 residues. The V and J ends lost 2 bases and 3 bases respectively, with 14 bases between them. The germline V gene has CDR1 SGHAT and CDR2 FQNNGV. DNA of the CDR3: TGTGCCAGCAGCTTAAGCGGAGGGAGTATCTACGAGCAGTACTTC. Its translation is CASSLSGGSIYEQYF.

The J gene is TRBJ1-6, the V gene TRBV6-5; D remains unclear. The CDR3 spans 13 residues. The ends were cut back, 7 bases at V and 7 bases at J, with 11 bases in the middle. Germline V lookup: CDR1 MNHEY, CDR2 SVGAGI. CDR3 region: CASMLTSNSPLHF. The CDR3 DNA reads TGTGCCAGCATGCTGACATCGAATTCACCCCTCCACTTT.

In this sample, this clone turned up a few times. The rearrangement links TRBV27 to TRBJ1-6; D is unclear. Germline CDR1 MNHEY, CDR2 SMNVEV (reference sequence). The V end lost 5 bases, the J end lost 5 bases, and 10 bases lay between the germline ends. The CDR3 consists of 14 residues. The DNA for the CDR3 is TGTGCCAGCAGTCCCTACAGTGATAATTCACCCCTCCACTTT. This encodes CASSPYSDNSPLHF.